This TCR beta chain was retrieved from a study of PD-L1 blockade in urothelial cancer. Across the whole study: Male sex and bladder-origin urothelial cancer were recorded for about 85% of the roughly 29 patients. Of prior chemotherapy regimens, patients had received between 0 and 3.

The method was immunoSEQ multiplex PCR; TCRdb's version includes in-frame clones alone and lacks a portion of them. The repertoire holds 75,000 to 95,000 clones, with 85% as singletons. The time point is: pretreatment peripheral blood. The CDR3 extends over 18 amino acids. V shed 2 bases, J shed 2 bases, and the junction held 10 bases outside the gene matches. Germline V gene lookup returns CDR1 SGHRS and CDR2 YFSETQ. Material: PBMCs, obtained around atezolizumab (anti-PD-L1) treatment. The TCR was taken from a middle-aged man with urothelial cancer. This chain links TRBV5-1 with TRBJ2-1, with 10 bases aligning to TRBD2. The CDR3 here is CASSFRAGGLAAYNEQFF. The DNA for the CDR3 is TGCGCCAGCAGCTTTCGAGCGGGAGGGCTGGCAGCCTACAATGAGCAGTTCTTC.